This passage covers 3 T cell receptor beta chains from one sample sequenced in a study of beta chain features in type 1 diabetes. Sequencing targeted expressed TCRB transcripts, as all isolated RNA had been reverse transcribed. Sequenced by immunoSEQ multiplex PCR; TCRdb stores in-frame clones only, minus some. The sample shows a few hundred thousand clones, 10% to 15% of them seen only once. The specimen sequenced was naive CD4+ T cells from blood. These receptors all stem from a man between 18 and 35 years old in good health.

This clone was counted a few times. This chain joins TRBV7-2 and TRBJ1-1; D is possibly TRBD1 (5 bases). V lost 5 bases to trimming and J lost 4 bases, with 11 bases between them. The V gene's germline CDR1 is SGHTA and CDR2 FQGNSA. This CDR3 spans 13 amino acids. The CDR3 bases are TGTGCCAGCAGCACCCGGAGGGGCACTGAAGCTTTCTTT. Its protein is CASSTRRGTEAFF.

The chain carries TRBV5-6 and TRBJ2-3; 7 bases map to TRBD1. The germline gives CDR1 SGHDT, CDR2 YYEEEE. V gave up 4 bases and J gave up 0 bases; unmatched junction bases: 11. The CDR3 length is 17 residues. The CDR3 reads CASSGKRDSSSTDTQYF. CDR3 nucleotide sequence: TGTGCCAGCAGCGGAAAAAGGGACAGCTCAAGCACAGATACGCAGTATTTT.

This clone was observed a few times. The chain couples TRBV18 to TRBJ1-2, with D perhaps TRBD1 (6 bases). The ends were cut back, 0 bases at V and 4 bases at J, with 15 bases in the middle. Germline CDR1 and CDR2: KGHSH and LQKENI. The CDR3 is 16 residues long. As DNA, the CDR3 is TGTGCCAGCTCACCACCGGCGGGGGCGCAGGCCTATGGCTACACCTTC. Its protein product is CASSPPAGAQAYGYTF.